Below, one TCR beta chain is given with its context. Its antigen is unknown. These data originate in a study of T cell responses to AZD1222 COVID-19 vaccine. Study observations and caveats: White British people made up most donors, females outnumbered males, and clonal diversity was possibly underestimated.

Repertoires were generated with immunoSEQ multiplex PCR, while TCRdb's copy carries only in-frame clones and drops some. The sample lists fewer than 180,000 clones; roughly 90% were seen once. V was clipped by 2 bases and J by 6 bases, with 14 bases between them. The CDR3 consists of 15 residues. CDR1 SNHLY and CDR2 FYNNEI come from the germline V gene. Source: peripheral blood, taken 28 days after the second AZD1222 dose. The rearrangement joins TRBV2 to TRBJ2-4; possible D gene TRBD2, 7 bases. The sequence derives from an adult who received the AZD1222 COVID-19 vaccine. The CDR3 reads CASSESGGLGNIQYF. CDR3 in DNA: TGTGCCAGCAGTGAATCCGGGGGGCTTGGAAACATTCAGTACTTC.